The 7 T cell receptor beta chains given below trace back to one sample, sequenced in a study of blood T cell repertoires in COVID-19. Here immunoSEQ multiplex PCR was the method, and the copy in TCRdb shows in-frame clones only, minus some. The top ten clones hold 3% to 3.5% of a sample with 220,000 or so clones, about four fifths of them seen once. Sequencing used peripheral blood. The source is a woman aged 25 to 45 who had recovered from COVID-19.

The genes are TRBV10-3 and TRBJ2-5; 8 positions match TRBD2. The CDR3 runs 15 residues. Trimming took 7 bases from V and 4 from J; bases not matched to a gene: 11. The germline V gene has CDR1 ENHRY and CDR2 SYGVKD. The CDR3 region is CAINPGGSKGETQYF. CDR3 in DNA: TGTGCCATCAACCCGGGGGGGTCTAAAGGAGAGACCCAGTACTTC.

A remark on this clone: The sample holds other DNA sequences that translate to the same CDR3. The CDR3 nucleotides are TGTGCCAGCTCACCACAAAGTACTAGTGGTACCTACAATGAGCAGTTCTTC. This sequence encodes CASSPQSTSGTYNEQFF. V usage is TRBV18 and J usage is TRBJ2-1; tentative D call: TRBD2 (5 bases). The germline V gene has CDR1 KGHSH and CDR2 LQKENI. Trimming removed 1 base at V and 2 bases at J, with 15 bases between. The CDR3 sequence is 17 residues long.

The gene calls are TRBV2 and TRBJ1-1; D is unclear. Trimming pared 7 bases from V and 7 bases from J, leaving 10 bases between. The germline V gene has CDR1 SNHLY and CDR2 FYNNEI. This CDR3 has 11 amino acids. CDR3 loop: CASIKSLEAFF. In DNA, the CDR3 is TGTGCCAGCATTAAGAGCCTTGAAGCTTTCTTT.

The genes are TRBV5-1 and TRBJ1-4; D not certain. The CDR3 spans 15 residues. Germline V gene sequence: CDR1 SGHRS, CDR2 YFSETQ. V shed 0 bases and J shed 7 bases, with 13 bases lying between them. CDR3: CASSLADNEGEKLFF. The DNA of the CDR3 is TGCGCCAGCAGCTTGGCCGACAACGAGGGTGAAAAACTGTTTTTT.

CDR3 loop: CATRGAGGPYEQYF. CDR3 in DNA: TGTGCCACCCGGGGGGCGGGAGGGCCGTACGAGCAGTACTTC. The chain uses TRBV10-3 and TRBJ2-7; TRBD2 matches at 9 bases. V shed 10 bases, J shed 4 bases, and the junction held 11 bases outside the gene matches. Germline V gene data show CDR1 as ENHRY and CDR2 as SYGVKD. This CDR3 comprises 14 residues.

The rearrangement links TRBV30 to TRBJ2-1, with 8 positions matching TRBD2. This CDR3 is 13 amino acids long. The V and J ends lost 5 bases and 7 bases, in that order; junction bases with no gene match: 7. Germline V lookup: CDR1 GTSNPN, CDR2 SVGIG (reference sequence). CDR3 in amino acids: CAWCLAGLNEQFF. CDR3 bases: TGTGCCTGGTGTCTAGCGGGCCTGAATGAGCAGTTCTTC.

This chain joins TRBV7-3 and TRBJ2-2; TRBD1 might be the D (6 bases). Germline V gene lookup returns CDR1 SGHTA and CDR2 FQGTGA. This CDR3 is built from 15 residues. V was cut by 1 base and J by 6 bases, with 12 bases left in between. The CDR3 DNA follows: TGTGCCAGCAGCTTAAGTCCAGGGGACGCCGGGGAGCTGTTTTTT. This codes for CASSLSPGDAGELFF.